Listed below are T cell receptor beta chains from one sample, sequenced in a study of Tregs in tolerant kidney transplant recipients. Data came from immunoSEQ multiplex PCR; TCRdb stores just in-frame clones and leaves some out. The sample has about 64,000 clones, roughly 98% seen once. Sequences were derived from Tregs from blood, sampled before the transplant. Receptors were obtained from a human donor who received a combined kidney and bone marrow transplant. Each CDR3 is given with its conserved first and last residue. Fields, in order: CDR3 DNA, CDR3 protein, clone size, D gene, J gene, V gene. D genes are given only for firm matches. Clone size appears in some rows only: once, few, many, or a class for an expanded clone.

TGTGCCAGTAGTAACGGGACAGGACCTCCCCGAGCCAAAAACATTCAGTACTTC	CASSNGTGPPRAKNIQYF	NA	TRBD1	TRBJ2-4	TRBV19
TGTGCCAGCAGCCCGGTGGCGGAGCCCCTCTACGAGCAGTACTTC	CASSPVAEPLYEQYF	NA	NA	TRBJ2-7	TRBV27
TGTGCCACCAGCAGAGACAGGGGGCGAGGTGGAAATCAGCCCCAGCATTTT	CATSRDRGRGGNQPQHF	NA	TRBD1	TRBJ1-5	TRBV15
TGTGCCAGCAGCTCTAGCGGCTGGACCGGGGAGCTGTTTTTT	CASSSSGWTGELFF	NA	TRBD2	TRBJ2-2	TRBV7-9
TGTGCCAGCAGCTTAAACCGGGCGGGACTCACAGATACGCAGTATTTT	CASSLNRAGLTDTQYF	NA	NA	TRBJ2-3	TRBV7-2
TGCGCCAGCAGCTTGGCGGGAGCCGACGAAGAGACCCAGTACTTC	CASSLAGADEETQYF	NA	NA	TRBJ2-5	TRBV5-1
TGTGCCAGCAGTTCGAGGGACAGGATCCCCTATGGCTACACCTTC	CASSSRDRIPYGYTF	once	TRBD1	TRBJ1-2	TRBV28
TGTGCCAGTAGTACGAAACGACAGGGTATCTATGGCTACACCTTC	CASSTKRQGIYGYTF	NA	TRBD1	TRBJ1-2	TRBV19
TGTGCCAGTAGTATAGATAGCAGTATGAGTGAAAAACTGTTTTTT	CASSIDSSMSEKLFF	NA	NA	TRBJ1-4	TRBV19
TGTGCCAGCAGCTTATTTATAGGGGAATCTGAGCAGTTCTTC	CASSLFIGESEQFF	NA	NA	TRBJ2-1	TRBV7-2
TGTGCCTGGAGTGTACAGGGGCGGCTACTTGAAAAACTGTTTTTT	CAWSVQGRLLEKLFF	NA	TRBD1	TRBJ1-4	TRBV30
TGTGCCAGTAAATGGAGCTCCTACAATGAGCAGTTCTTC	CASKWSSYNEQFF	NA	NA	TRBJ2-1	TRBV19
TGTGCCAGCAGCTTCGGGAGTCAGACCGGGGAGCTGTTTTTT	CASSFGSQTGELFF	NA	NA	TRBJ2-2	TRBV5-4
TGTGCCAGCAGTTCGTACGGGGGAATTCCGAACTATGGCTACACCTTC	CASSSYGGIPNYGYTF	NA	NA	TRBJ1-2	TRBV27
TGCGCCAGCTCGAGTACCGGGGAGCTGTTTTTT	CASSSTGELFF	NA	NA	TRBJ2-2	TRBV5-1
TGCGCCAGCAGCTTGGCCACTAGCGGGGGCGATGAGCAGTTCTTC	CASSLATSGGDEQFF	NA	TRBD2	TRBJ2-1	TRBV5-1
TGTGCCAGTAGTATTGGGGACAGATTCAATCAGCCCCAGCATTTT	CASSIGDRFNQPQHF	NA	TRBD1	TRBJ1-5	TRBV19
TGTGCCAGCAGCTTAACGAGGAGGGCAAGGAGGACTTCTTCTGGAAACACCATATATTTT	CASSLTRRARRTSSGNTIYF	few	NA	TRBJ1-3	TRBV7-3
TGTGCCAGCAGTTACTCGATACGTGGCTCCAAAAACATTCAGTACTTC	CASSYSIRGSKNIQYF	NA	NA	TRBJ2-4	TRBV6-6
TGTGCCAGCAGTGATCGCCACTCGTACACCTTC	CASSDRHSYTF	NA	NA	TRBJ1-2	TRBV2
TGTGCCAGCAGCTTGACAGGGACTGATGAAAAACTGTTTTTT	CASSLTGTDEKLFF	NA	TRBD1	TRBJ1-4	TRBV7-3
TGTGCCAGCAGCCGAGGTACACCGGGACAGGGTGGCTACGAGCAGTACTTC	CASSRGTPGQGGYEQYF	NA	TRBD1	TRBJ2-7	TRBV7-2
TGTGCCAGCTCACCCAGCGGGGATGAGCAGTTCTTC	CASSPSGDEQFF	NA	TRBD2	TRBJ2-1	TRBV18
TGCGCCAGCAGCCTGAGGACTTCGAGCTCCTACAATGAGCAGTTCTTC	CASSLRTSSSYNEQFF	NA	NA	TRBJ2-1	TRBV4-3
TGCGCCAGCAGCTTGGTTACAGCGAACACTGAAGCTTTCTTT	CASSLVTANTEAFF	NA	NA	TRBJ1-1	TRBV5-1
TGTGCCAGCAGCCGACGCCTGACAGGGGTAGGCGAGCAGTACTTC	CASSRRLTGVGEQYF	NA	TRBD1	TRBJ2-7	TRBV7-2
TGTGCCAGCTCAGGGGGCCTTAACTATGGCTACACCTTC	CASSGGLNYGYTF	NA	TRBD1	TRBJ1-2	TRBV6-4
TGTGCCAGCACAATCCCTGGGGGCGGTTGGACAGATACGCAGTATTTT	CASTIPGGGWTDTQYF	NA	NA	TRBJ2-3	TRBV7-2
TGCAGTGGAGAAGTGAAATCCGAGCAGTACTTC	CSGEVKSEQYF	NA	NA	TRBJ2-7	TRBV20-1
TGTGCCAGCAGTCCTGGGACAGGGGCGATTAGCTACACCTTC	CASSPGTGAISYTF	NA	TRBD1	TRBJ1-2	TRBV27
TGTGCCAGCAGCCCGGGACAGGGGGCTAATGGCTACACCTTC	CASSPGQGANGYTF	NA	TRBD1	TRBJ1-2	TRBV7-2
TGTGCCAGCAGCACCCCGACGGCGGGAGGAATAGATACGCAGTATTTT	CASSTPTAGGIDTQYF	NA	TRBD2	TRBJ2-3	TRBV11-2
TGTGCCAGTAGTTTACAGGGTCGGCAGCCCCAGCATTTT	CASSLQGRQPQHF	NA	NA	TRBJ1-5	TRBV19
TGTGCCTGGAGTGGCGGGGGCGGGGATACGCAGTATTTT	CAWSGGGGDTQYF	NA	NA	TRBJ2-3	TRBV30
TGTGCCAGCAGCAAAGCGGGCGGCAGGAGGGGATCCGGGGAGCTGTTTTTT	CASSKAGGRRGSGELFF	NA	NA	TRBJ2-2	TRBV21-1
TGTGCCAGCAGTTACTGGGACAGGGGAACCGGGGAGCTGTTTTTT	CASSYWDRGTGELFF	NA	TRBD1	TRBJ2-2	TRBV6-6
TGTGCCAGCAGTTTTAAGTTGGGCGGGGTCTACGAGCAGTACTTC	CASSFKLGGVYEQYF	NA	NA	TRBJ2-7	TRBV28
TGTGCCAGCAGCGTCCTCACCTTCCCGATAGCGGGGGCCACGAACACCGGGGAGCTGTTTTTT	CASSVLTFPIAGATNTGELFF	NA	TRBD2	TRBJ2-2	TRBV9
TGTGCCAGCAGCGGAAGGCTGGGACTAGCGAGGAACGAGCAGTACTTC	CASSGRLGLARNEQYF	NA	TRBD2	TRBJ2-7	TRBV7-8
TGTGCCAGCAGCTTAGAGGGGACAGAGACTTTCTACGAGCAGTACTTC	CASSLEGTETFYEQYF	NA	TRBD1	TRBJ2-7	TRBV7-2